This paragraph covers one T cell receptor (beta chain) sequence. Its specificity is not known. The samples, holding roughly 1-11 million cryopreserved PBMC, were thawed before DNA extraction was carried out. The data stem from a study of long-term antiretroviral therapy in people with HIV. An immunoSEQ assay, version v3.0, was performed at survey level. Per-sample sequencing targets were about 40,000-55,000 T-cell genomes. Profiling relied on immunoSEQ multiplex PCR, and the TCRdb table lists in-frame clones only, not all of them. The repertoire holds under 25,000 clones, with 70% to 90% as singletons. Findings and limits, study-wide: Compared with controls, HIV repertoires showed narrower CDR3 length ranges. Pre-ART clonal expansion yielded clones that dominated the repertoire at all time points.

The sequencing used unsorted PBMCs, collected 1.3 years after starting antiretroviral therapy. This receptor was identified in a man aged 55 to 70 with HIV.

CDR3 loop: CASSSAGGLQETQYF. Written as DNA, the CDR3 is TGTGCCAGCAGTTCGGCGGGTGGATTGCAAGAGACCCAGTACTTC. The chain couples TRBV5-6 to TRBJ2-5; D perhaps matches TRBD2 (5 bases). The CDR3 loop spans 15 amino acids. The germline gives CDR1 SGHDT, CDR2 YYEEEE. Between the trimmed V and J ends, which lost 5 bases and 2 bases, there was a span of 16 bases.